This T cell receptor (beta chain) was documented in a study of cytomegalovirus exposure and HLA in healthy donors. Points from the study as a whole: The later analysis indicated that the majority of CMV-associated TCR beta chains appeared HLA-restricted.

Remarks on this clone: Its antigen is not known.

CDR1 and CDR2 from the germline V gene are MRHNA and SNTAGT. CDR3 length: 15 amino acids. Trimming took 2 bases from V and 5 from J, leaving 13 bases between them. PCR primers comprised 60 Vbeta and 13 Jbeta primers. TCRdb keeps only in-frame clones here, not all; method: immunoSEQ multiplex PCR. The table records 85,000 to 130,000 clones, roughly 77% of them present only once. The receptor comes from a man aged 35 to 55 in good health and CMV-seronegative. The chain carries TRBV6-4 and TRBJ1-5; D is possibly TRBD1 (5 bases). The specimen was PBMCs. The CDR3 reads CASSDTPGFDQPQHF. CDR3 coding DNA: TGTGCCAGCAGTGACACCCCAGGGTTTGATCAGCCCCAGCATTTT.